These 9 T cell receptor beta chains originate from one sample sequenced in a study of siplizumab effects on memory and regulatory T cells (dated by TCRdb to between 2018 and 2021). Library generation was performed with the immunoSEQ multiplex PCR assay. TCRdb holds this immuneACCESS table with in-frame rearrangements only. Some clones are missing; in checked studies, unresolved V genes explain under half, and the rest has no known cause. The sample data list some 97,000 clones, and about 91% of these were observed just once. The leading ten clones occupy around 2.7% of the sample. Specimen: CD4+ T cells sorted from blood. The receptors originated from a human donor in good health. Some clones in this sample may be carry-over from other donors' samples.

The gene calls are TRBV2 and TRBJ2-5, with D possibly being TRBD1 (6 bases). The J call is in doubt because the DNA end fits TRBJ2-7 better. CDR3 size: 12 residues. CDR1 and CDR2 from the germline V gene are SNHLY and FYNNEI. The DNA of the CDR3 is TGTGCCAGCAGTCTGACAGGTTACGAGCAGTACTTC. Protein product: CASSLTGYEQYF.

V and J are TRBV15 and TRBJ2-3, with 9 bases that match TRBD1. CDR1 is LNHNV and CDR2 is YYDKDF in the germline V gene (reference sequence). V gave up 5 bases and J gave up 4 bases; unmatched junction bases: 4. The CDR3 totals 14 residues. The DNA of the CDR3 is TGTGCCACCAGCGAGAGACAGGGGGCAGATACGCAGTATTTT. This sequence encodes CATSERQGADTQYF. The full variable domain, with the rest looked up from reference TRBV15 and TRBJ2-3, is DAMVIQNPRYQVTQFGKPVTLSCSQTLNHNVMYWYQQKSSQAPKLLFHYYDKDFNNEADTPDNFQSRRPNTSFCFLDIRSPGLGDTAMYLCATSERQGADTQYFGPGTRLTVL.

This chain links TRBV30 with TRBJ1-4; D uncertain. The germline V and J ends were trimmed by 2 bases and 4 bases, with 5 bases remaining between them. CDR1 and CDR2 from the germline V gene are GTSNPN and SVGIG (reference sequence). The CDR3 is 12 residues long. The CDR3 nucleotides read TGTGCCTGGAGTCGGGGTAATGAAAAACTGTTTTTT. It codes for CAWSRGNEKLFF.

This chain links TRBV18 with TRBJ2-3; D not certain. CDR3 size: 15 residues. Germline V lookup: CDR1 KGHSH, CDR2 LQKENI. V was shortened by 3 bases and J by 1 base, with 11 bases between the two germline ends. CDR3 sequence reads: CASSPLSDRTDTQYF. CDR3 nucleotides: TGTGCCAGCTCACCCCTGTCGGACCGCACAGATACGCAGTATTTT.

The V gene is TRBV7-9, the J gene TRBJ2-7; D is unclear. Germline values: CDR1 SEHNR, CDR2 FQNEAQ (reference sequence). V gave up 5 bases and J gave up 0 bases, with 11 bases separating them. The CDR3 is made up of 14 amino acids. The CDR3 region has the DNA TGTGCCAGCAGCGCAGCCTCCCTCTCCTACGAGCAGTACTTC. Translated: CASSAASLSYEQYF.

The chain employs TRBV19 and TRBJ1-2; TRBD1 might be the D (6 bases). CDR3 length: 14 residues. The ends were cut back, 5 bases at V and 2 bases at J, with 12 bases in the middle. The germline V gene encodes CDR1 LNHDA and CDR2 SQIVND (reference sequence). The CDR3 DNA reads TGTGCCAGTAGTCTCGAAGGACAGAACTATGGCTACACCTTC. Its translation is CASSLEGQNYGYTF.

The chain recombines TRBV2 with TRBJ2-5; the D gene could be TRBD1 or TRBD2 (5 bases each). CDR1 SNHLY and CDR2 FYNNEI come from the germline V gene. The CDR3 consists of 13 residues. The ends were cut back, 5 bases at V and 5 bases at J, with 12 bases in the middle. DNA for the CDR3: TGTGCCAGCAGTCGGGACCAGAGGGAGACCCAGTACTTC. Translating gives CASSRDQRETQYF.

The gene calls are TRBV27 and TRBJ1-5; 9 bases fit TRBD1. V gave up 7 bases and J gave up 3 bases; unmatched junction bases: 10. Per germline, CDR1 MNHEY and CDR2 SMNVEV (reference sequence). The length of the CDR3 is 16 residues. Here the CDR3 DNA reads TGTGCCAGCACTAGGAGTTGGACAGGGGTCAATCAGCCCCAGCATTTT. It specifies CASTRSWTGVNQPQHF.

This chain joins TRBV19 and TRBJ2-4; D is possibly TRBD2 (5 bases). Judging by the DNA end, TRBJ2-5 fits better; the J call may be wrong. The V gene's germline CDR1 is LNHDA and CDR2 SQIVND (reference sequence). The CDR3 is 13 amino acids. The CDR3 DNA follows: TGTGCCAGTAGTATACAGGCTAGCCAGACCCAGTACTTC. Its protein product is CASSIQASQTQYF.